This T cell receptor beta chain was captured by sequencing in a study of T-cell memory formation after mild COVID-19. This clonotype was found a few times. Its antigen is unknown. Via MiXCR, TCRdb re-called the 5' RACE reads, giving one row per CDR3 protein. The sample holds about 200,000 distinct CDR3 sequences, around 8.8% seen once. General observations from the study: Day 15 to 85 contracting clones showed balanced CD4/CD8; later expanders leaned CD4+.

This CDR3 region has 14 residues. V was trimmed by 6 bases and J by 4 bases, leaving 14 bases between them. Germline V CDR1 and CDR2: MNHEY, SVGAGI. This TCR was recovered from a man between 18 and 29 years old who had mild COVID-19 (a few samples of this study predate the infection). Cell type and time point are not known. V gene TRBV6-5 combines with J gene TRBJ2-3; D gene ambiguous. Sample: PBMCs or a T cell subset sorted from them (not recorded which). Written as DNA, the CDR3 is TGTGCCAGCAGCCACGGAAGGTTTGCAGATACGCAGTATTTT. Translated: CASSHGRFADTQYF.